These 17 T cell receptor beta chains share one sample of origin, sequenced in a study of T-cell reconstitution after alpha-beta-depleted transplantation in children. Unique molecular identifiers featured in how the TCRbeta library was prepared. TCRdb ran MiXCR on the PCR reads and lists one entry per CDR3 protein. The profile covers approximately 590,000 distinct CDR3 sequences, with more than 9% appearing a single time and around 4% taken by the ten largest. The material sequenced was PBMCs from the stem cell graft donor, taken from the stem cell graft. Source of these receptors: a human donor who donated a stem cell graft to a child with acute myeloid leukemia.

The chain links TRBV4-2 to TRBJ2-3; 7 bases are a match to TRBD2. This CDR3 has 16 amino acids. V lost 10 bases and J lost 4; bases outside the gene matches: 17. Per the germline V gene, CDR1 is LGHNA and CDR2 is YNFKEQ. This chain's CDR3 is CATRVGEGLIADTQYF. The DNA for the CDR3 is TGTGCCACCCGGGTTGGGGAGGGCCTTATTGCAGATACGCAGTATTTT.

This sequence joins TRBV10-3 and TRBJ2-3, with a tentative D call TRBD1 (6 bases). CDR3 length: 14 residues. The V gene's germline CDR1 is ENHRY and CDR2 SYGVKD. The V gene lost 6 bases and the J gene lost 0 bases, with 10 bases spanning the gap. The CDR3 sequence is CAIRGAASTDTQYF. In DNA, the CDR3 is TGTGCCATCAGGGGGGCAGCTAGCACAGATACGCAGTATTTT.

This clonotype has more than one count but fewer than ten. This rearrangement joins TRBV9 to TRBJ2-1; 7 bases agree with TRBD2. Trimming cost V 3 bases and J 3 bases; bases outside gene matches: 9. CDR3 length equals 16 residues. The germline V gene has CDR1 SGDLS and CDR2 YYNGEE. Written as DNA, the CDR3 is TGTGCCAGCAGCGCGGGGAGGGAGGGGCTCTACAATGAGCAGTTCTTC. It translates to CASSAGREGLYNEQFF. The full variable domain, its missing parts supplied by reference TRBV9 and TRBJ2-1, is DSGVTQTPKHLITATGQRVTLRCSPRSGDLSVYWYQQSLDQGLQFLIQYYNGEERAKGNILERFSAQQFPDLHSELNLSSLELGDSALYFCASSAGREGLYNEQFFGPGTRLTVL.

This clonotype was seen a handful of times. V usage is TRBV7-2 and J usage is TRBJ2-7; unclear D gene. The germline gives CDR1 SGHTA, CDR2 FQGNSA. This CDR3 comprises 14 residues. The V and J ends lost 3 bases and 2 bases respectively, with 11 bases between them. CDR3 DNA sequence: TGTGCCAGCAGCTTTTGGCCCCCTCCCTACGAGCAGTACTTC. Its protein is CASSFWPPPYEQYF.

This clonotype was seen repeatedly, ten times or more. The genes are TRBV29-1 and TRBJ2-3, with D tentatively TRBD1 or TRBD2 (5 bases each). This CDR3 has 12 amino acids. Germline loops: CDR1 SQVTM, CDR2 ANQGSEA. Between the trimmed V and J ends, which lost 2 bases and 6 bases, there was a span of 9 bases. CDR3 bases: TGCAGCGTTGAAACGGGGCTGGATACGCAGTATTTT. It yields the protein CSVETGLDTQYF.

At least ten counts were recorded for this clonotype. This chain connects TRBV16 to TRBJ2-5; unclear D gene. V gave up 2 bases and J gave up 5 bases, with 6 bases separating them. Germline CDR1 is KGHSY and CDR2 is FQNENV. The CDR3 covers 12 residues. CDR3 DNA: TGTGCCAGCAGCCAAAATAGGGAGACCCAGTACTTC. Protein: CASSQNRETQYF.

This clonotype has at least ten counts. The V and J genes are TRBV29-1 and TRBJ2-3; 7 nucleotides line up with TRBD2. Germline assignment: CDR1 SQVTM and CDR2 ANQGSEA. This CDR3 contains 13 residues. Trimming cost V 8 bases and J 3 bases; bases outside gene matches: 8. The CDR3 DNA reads TGCAGCAGGGAGGGAATAGGGACAGATACGCAGTATTTT. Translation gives CSREGIGTDTQYF.

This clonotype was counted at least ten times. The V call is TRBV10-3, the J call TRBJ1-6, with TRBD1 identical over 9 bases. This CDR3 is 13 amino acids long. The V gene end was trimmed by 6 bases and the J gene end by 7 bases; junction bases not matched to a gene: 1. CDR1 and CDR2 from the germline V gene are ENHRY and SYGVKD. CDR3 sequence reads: CAIRGQGNSPLHF. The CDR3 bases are TGTGCCATCAGGGGACAGGGCAATTCACCCCTCCACTTT.

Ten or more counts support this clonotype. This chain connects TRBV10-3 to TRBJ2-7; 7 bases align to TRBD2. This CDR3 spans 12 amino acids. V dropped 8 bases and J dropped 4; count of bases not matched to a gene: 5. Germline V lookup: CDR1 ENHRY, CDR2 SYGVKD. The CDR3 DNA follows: TGTGCCATCGGGGGGGTAACTTACGAGCAGTACTTC. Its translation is CAIGGVTYEQYF.

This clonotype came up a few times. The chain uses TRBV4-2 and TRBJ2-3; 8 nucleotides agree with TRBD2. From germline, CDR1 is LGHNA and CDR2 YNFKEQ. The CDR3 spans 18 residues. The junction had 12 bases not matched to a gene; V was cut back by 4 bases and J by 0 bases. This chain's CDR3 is CASSPKGGASGSTDTQYF. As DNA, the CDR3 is TGTGCCAGCAGCCCAAAAGGTGGGGCTAGCGGGAGCACAGATACGCAGTATTTT.

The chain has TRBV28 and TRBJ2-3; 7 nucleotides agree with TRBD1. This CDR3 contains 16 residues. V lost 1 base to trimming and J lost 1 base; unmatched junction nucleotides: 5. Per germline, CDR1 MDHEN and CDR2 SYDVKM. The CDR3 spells CASSLFDQGGTDTQYF. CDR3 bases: TGTGCCAGCAGTTTATTTGATCAGGGGGGCACAGATACGCAGTATTTT. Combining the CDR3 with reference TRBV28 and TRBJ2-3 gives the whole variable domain DVKVTQSSRYLVKRTGEKVFLECVQDMDHENMFWYRQDPGLGLRLIYFSYDVKMKEKGDIPEGYSVSREKKERFSLILESASTNQTSMYLCASSLFDQGGTDTQYFGPGTRLTVL.

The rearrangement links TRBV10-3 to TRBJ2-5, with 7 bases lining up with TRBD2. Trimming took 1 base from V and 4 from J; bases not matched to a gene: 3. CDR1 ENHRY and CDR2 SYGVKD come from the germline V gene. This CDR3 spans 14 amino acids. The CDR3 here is CAISELRETETQYF. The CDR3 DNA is TGTGCCATCAGTGAGTTGCGGGAGACAGAGACCCAGTACTTC.

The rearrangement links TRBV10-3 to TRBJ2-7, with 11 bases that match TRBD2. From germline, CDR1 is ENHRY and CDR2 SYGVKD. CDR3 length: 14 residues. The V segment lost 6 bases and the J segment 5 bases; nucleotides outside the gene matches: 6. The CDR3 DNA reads TGTGCCATCAGCGGACTAGCGGGTATCGACGAGCAGTACTTC. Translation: CAISGLAGIDEQYF.

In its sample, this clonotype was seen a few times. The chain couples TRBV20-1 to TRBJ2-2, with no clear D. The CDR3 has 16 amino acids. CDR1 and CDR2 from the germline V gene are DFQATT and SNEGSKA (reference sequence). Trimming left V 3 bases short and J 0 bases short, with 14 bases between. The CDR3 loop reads CSARDIRRSNTGELFF. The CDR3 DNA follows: TGCAGTGCTAGGGATATCAGGCGATCGAACACCGGGGAGCTGTTTTTT.

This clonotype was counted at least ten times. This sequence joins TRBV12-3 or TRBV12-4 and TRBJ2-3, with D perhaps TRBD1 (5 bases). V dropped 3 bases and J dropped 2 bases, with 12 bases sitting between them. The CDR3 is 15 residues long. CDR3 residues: CASSLRSGNTDTQYF. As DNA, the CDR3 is TGTGCCAGCAGTTTGCGGTCAGGGAACACAGATACGCAGTATTTT.

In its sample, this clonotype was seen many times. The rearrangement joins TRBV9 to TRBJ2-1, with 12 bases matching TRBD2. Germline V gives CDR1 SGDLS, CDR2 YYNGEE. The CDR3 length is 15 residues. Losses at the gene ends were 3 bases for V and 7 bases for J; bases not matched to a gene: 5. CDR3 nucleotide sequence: TGTGCCAGCAGCGCGACTAGCGGGAGTCAGAATGAGCAGTTCTTC. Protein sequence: CASSATSGSQNEQFF.

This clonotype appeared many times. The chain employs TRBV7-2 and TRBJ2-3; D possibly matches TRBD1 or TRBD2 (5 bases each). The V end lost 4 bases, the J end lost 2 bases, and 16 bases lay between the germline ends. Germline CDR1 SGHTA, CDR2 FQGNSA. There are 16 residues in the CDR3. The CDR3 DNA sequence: TGTGCCAGCAGCTCGGGACGAGCCGCGATCACAGATACGCAGTATTTT. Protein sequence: CASSSGRAAITDTQYF.